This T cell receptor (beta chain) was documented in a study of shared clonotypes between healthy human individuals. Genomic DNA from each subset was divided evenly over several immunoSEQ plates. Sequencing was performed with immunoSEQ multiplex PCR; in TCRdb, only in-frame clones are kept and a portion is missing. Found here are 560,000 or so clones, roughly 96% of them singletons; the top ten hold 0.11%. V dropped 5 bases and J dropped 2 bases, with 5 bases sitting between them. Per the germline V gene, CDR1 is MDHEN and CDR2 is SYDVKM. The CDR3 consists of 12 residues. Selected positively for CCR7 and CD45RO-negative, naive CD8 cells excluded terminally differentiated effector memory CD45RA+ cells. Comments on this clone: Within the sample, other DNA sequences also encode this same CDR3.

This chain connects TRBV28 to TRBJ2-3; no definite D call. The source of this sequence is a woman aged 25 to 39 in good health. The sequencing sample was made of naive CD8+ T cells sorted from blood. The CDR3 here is CASSLNTDTQYF. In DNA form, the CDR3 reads TGTGCCAGCAGTCTTAACACAGATACGCAGTATTTT.